This is a list of T cell receptor beta chains from one sample in a study of T cells in localized non-small cell lung cancer. Assay used: immunoSEQ multiplex PCR; TCRdb lists only in-frame clones, some missing. The top ten clones hold 15% to 20% of a sample with over 30,000 clones, about nine tenths of them seen once. The specimen was peripheral blood mononuclear cells, collected before any cancer treatment. These receptor sequences come from a man between 35 and 75 years old with stage III lung adenocarcinoma. Each CDR3 is given with its conserved first and last residue. D genes are given only for firm matches. Clone size is given for some rows only: seen once, a few or many times, or a class if the clone is expanded.

v_call: TRBV7-8; clone_size: .; d_call: .; j_call: TRBJ1-1; cdr3_aa: CASSLGGYRVTEAFF; cdr3_nt: TGTGCCAGCAGCTTAGGGGGGTATCGGGTAACTGAAGCTTTCTTT
v_call: TRBV5-1; clone_size: .; d_call: .; j_call: TRBJ2-1; cdr3_aa: CASSLADSYNEQFF; cdr3_nt: TGCGCCAGCAGCTTGGCAGATTCCTATAATGAGCAGTTCTTC
v_call: TRBV7-2; clone_size: .; d_call: TRBD2; j_call: TRBJ2-5; cdr3_aa: CASSLIRGGALGETQYF; cdr3_nt: TGTGCCAGCAGCTTAATACGCGGGGGGGCCTTAGGGGAGACCCAGTACTTC
v_call: TRBV19; clone_size: .; d_call: .; j_call: TRBJ1-2; cdr3_aa: CASSILDNYGYTF; cdr3_nt: TGTGCCAGTAGTATCTTGGACAACTATGGCTACACCTTC
v_call: TRBV10-1; clone_size: .; d_call: .; j_call: TRBJ1-2; cdr3_aa: CASSESLGNYTF; cdr3_nt: TGCGCCAGCAGTGAGTCGTTGGGGAACTACACCTTC
v_call: TRBV10-2; clone_size: .; d_call: .; j_call: TRBJ1-1; cdr3_aa: CASSGSAYTEAFF; cdr3_nt: TGCGCCAGCAGTGGCTCAGCTTACACTGAAGCTTTCTTT
v_call: TRBV5-6; clone_size: once; d_call: TRBD2; j_call: TRBJ2-3; cdr3_aa: CASSLVGSGGSSTDTQYF; cdr3_nt: TGTGCCAGCAGCTTGGTAGGTAGCGGGGGGTCTTCCACAGATACGCAGTATTTT
v_call: TRBV7-9; clone_size: .; d_call: .; j_call: TRBJ2-1; cdr3_aa: CASSLTDGKGYVFF; cdr3_nt: TGTGCCAGCAGCTTAACGGACGGGAAGGGATATGTTTTCTTC
v_call: TRBV7-6; clone_size: .; d_call: .; j_call: TRBJ1-4; cdr3_aa: CASSRVGAGATNEKLFF; cdr3_nt: TGTGCCAGCAGCAGAGTCGGGGCAGGTGCAACTAATGAAAAACTGTTTTTT
v_call: TRBV5-1; clone_size: .; d_call: .; j_call: TRBJ1-1; cdr3_aa: CASSATGRTEAFF; cdr3_nt: TGCGCCAGCAGCGCCACAGGTAGGACTGAAGCTTTCTTT
v_call: TRBV7-3; clone_size: .; d_call: TRBD2; j_call: TRBJ2-7; cdr3_aa: CASSLRGASGGNDSSYEQYF; cdr3_nt: TGTGCCAGCAGCTTAAGAGGGGCTAGCGGGGGCAACGATAGCTCCTACGAGCAGTACTTC
v_call: TRBV2; clone_size: medium-sized; d_call: .; j_call: TRBJ1-5; cdr3_aa: CASSPKLLSNQPQHF; cdr3_nt: TGTGCCAGCAGTCCGAAGTTACTTAGCAATCAGCCCCAGCATTTT
v_call: TRBV11-3; clone_size: .; d_call: .; j_call: TRBJ2-5; cdr3_aa: CASSFAGGYQETQYF; cdr3_nt: TGTGCCAGCAGCTTCGCAGGGGGGTACCAAGAGACCCAGTACTTC
v_call: TRBV7-2; clone_size: .; d_call: .; j_call: TRBJ1-2; cdr3_aa: CASSFNYGYTF; cdr3_nt: TGTGCCAGCAGCTTCAACTATGGCTACACCTTC
v_call: TRBV5-1; clone_size: .; d_call: .; j_call: TRBJ2-3; cdr3_aa: CASSLTQDTQYF; cdr3_nt: TGCGCCAGCAGCTTGACACAGGATACGCAGTATTTT
v_call: TRBV7-9; clone_size: once; d_call: .; j_call: TRBJ2-7; cdr3_aa: CASSLEYEQYF; cdr3_nt: TGTGCCAGCAGCTTAGAATACGAGCAGTACTTC
v_call: TRBV11-3; clone_size: .; d_call: TRBD2; j_call: TRBJ2-1; cdr3_aa: CASSLGLAEHNEQFF; cdr3_nt: TGTGCCAGCAGCCTGGGACTAGCGGAACACAATGAGCAGTTCTTC
v_call: TRBV5-6; clone_size: .; d_call: .; j_call: TRBJ2-3; cdr3_aa: CASSPGGTDTDTQYF; cdr3_nt: TGTGCCAGCAGCCCTGGGGGGACGGACACAGATACGCAGTATTTT
v_call: TRBV5-1; clone_size: .; d_call: .; j_call: TRBJ2-7; cdr3_aa: CASSYSGEAYEQYF; cdr3_nt: TGCGCCAGCAGCTATTCAGGGGAGGCCTACGAGCAGTACTTC
v_call: TRBV10-3; clone_size: .; d_call: TRBD1; j_call: TRBJ1-5; cdr3_aa: CAASSGGGNQPQHF; cdr3_nt: TGTGCCGCCTCTTCAGGGGGCGGCAATCAGCCCCAGCATTTT
v_call: TRBV7-2; clone_size: .; d_call: .; j_call: TRBJ2-7; cdr3_aa: CASSPKGVPQYF; cdr3_nt: TGTGCCAGCAGTCCAAAAGGGGTCCCGCAGTACTTC
v_call: TRBV7-2; clone_size: .; d_call: .; j_call: TRBJ2-5; cdr3_aa: CASSPLGRVRETQYF; cdr3_nt: TGTGCCAGCAGCCCCCTTGGCAGGGTTCGAGAGACCCAGTACTTC
v_call: TRBV7-2; clone_size: .; d_call: .; j_call: TRBJ2-2; cdr3_aa: CASSPVRAGELFF; cdr3_nt: TGTGCCAGCAGCCCCGTCAGGGCCGGGGAGCTGTTTTTT
v_call: TRBV19; clone_size: .; d_call: .; j_call: TRBJ1-2; cdr3_aa: CASRKLGQNYGYTF; cdr3_nt: TGTGCCAGTAGGAAGCTCGGACAGAACTATGGCTACACCTTC
v_call: TRBV7-2; clone_size: .; d_call: .; j_call: TRBJ2-3; cdr3_aa: CASSPLGGGFPDTQYF; cdr3_nt: TGTGCCAGCAGCCCCCTGGGAGGGGGGTTTCCGGATACGCAGTATTTT
v_call: TRBV4-3; clone_size: .; d_call: .; j_call: TRBJ2-1; cdr3_aa: CASSQEASDYISYNEQFF; cdr3_nt: TGCGCCAGCAGCCAAGAGGCCTCGGACTACATTTCCTACAATGAGCAGTTCTTC
v_call: TRBV7-3; clone_size: .; d_call: TRBD1; j_call: TRBJ2-2; cdr3_aa: CASSLNPGTATGELFF; cdr3_nt: TGTGCCAGCAGCTTAAACCCCGGGACAGCCACCGGGGAGCTGTTTTTT
v_call: TRBV5-8; clone_size: .; d_call: .; j_call: TRBJ2-3; cdr3_aa: CASTLVVDTQYF; cdr3_nt: TGTGCCAGCACACTAGTAGTAGATACGCAGTATTTT
v_call: TRBV6-6; clone_size: .; d_call: TRBD1; j_call: TRBJ1-2; cdr3_aa: CASRNHRQGDGYTF; cdr3_nt: TGTGCCAGCAGGAACCATCGACAGGGCGATGGCTACACCTTC
v_call: TRBV7-3; clone_size: .; d_call: .; j_call: TRBJ1-6; cdr3_aa: CASSVGSSPLHF; cdr3_nt: TGTGCCAGCAGTGTGGGGAGTTCACCCCTCCACTTT
v_call: TRBV5-5; clone_size: .; d_call: .; j_call: TRBJ1-5; cdr3_aa: CASSVDVSNQPQHF; cdr3_nt: TGTGCCAGCAGCGTGGATGTTAGCAATCAGCCCCAGCATTTT
v_call: TRBV13; clone_size: .; d_call: .; j_call: TRBJ2-3; cdr3_aa: CASSYRADTQYF; cdr3_nt: TGTGCCAGCAGCTACAGAGCAGATACGCAGTATTTT
v_call: TRBV15; clone_size: .; d_call: TRBD1; j_call: TRBJ2-2; cdr3_aa: CATSGTGGGLGTGELFF; cdr3_nt: TGTGCCACCAGCGGGACAGGGGGAGGGTTAGGCACCGGGGAGCTGTTTTTT
v_call: TRBV4-3; clone_size: .; d_call: .; j_call: TRBJ1-6; cdr3_aa: CASSLGGGISYNSPLHF; cdr3_nt: TGCGCCAGCAGCCTCGGGGGGGGCATCTCCTATAATTCACCCCTCCACTTT
v_call: TRBV6-5; clone_size: .; d_call: TRBD1; j_call: TRBJ1-1; cdr3_aa: CASTPDQGGTEAFF; cdr3_nt: TGTGCCAGCACCCCCGACCAGGGGGGCACTGAAGCTTTCTTT
v_call: TRBV2; clone_size: once; d_call: .; j_call: TRBJ2-7; cdr3_aa: CASRAGQMTYEQYF; cdr3_nt: TGTGCCAGCAGAGCTGGACAGATGACCTACGAGCAGTACTTC
v_call: TRBV5-1; clone_size: .; d_call: TRBD1; j_call: TRBJ2-1; cdr3_aa: CASSLGQRQGKSYNEQFF; cdr3_nt: TGCGCCAGCAGCTTGGGACAGAGACAGGGTAAATCCTACAATGAGCAGTTCTTC
v_call: TRBV12-1; clone_size: .; d_call: .; j_call: TRBJ2-1; cdr3_aa: CASSPVAGGRVCVSYNEQFF; cdr3_nt: TGTGCCAGCAGCCCCGTAGCGGGGGGGAGAGTTTGTGTTTCCTACAATGAGCAGTTCTTC
v_call: TRBV7-9; clone_size: .; d_call: .; j_call: TRBJ2-7; cdr3_aa: CASSFPGDDEQYF; cdr3_nt: TGTGCCAGCAGCTTTCCAGGGGACGACGAGCAGTACTTC
v_call: TRBV29-1; clone_size: .; d_call: .; j_call: TRBJ1-2; cdr3_aa: CSVGQRSNYGYTF; cdr3_nt: TGCAGCGTTGGGCAGCGGTCTAACTATGGCTACACCTTC
v_call: TRBV19; clone_size: .; d_call: .; j_call: TRBJ2-7; cdr3_aa: CASRQTATTYEQYF; cdr3_nt: TGTGCCAGTAGGCAGACAGCGACTACCTACGAGCAGTACTTC
v_call: TRBV7-2; clone_size: .; d_call: .; j_call: TRBJ1-3; cdr3_aa: CASSLQAVSGNTIYF; cdr3_nt: TGTGCCAGCAGCTTACAGGCAGTCTCTGGAAACACCATATATTTT
v_call: TRBV6-5; clone_size: .; d_call: .; j_call: TRBJ2-1; cdr3_aa: CASSLFERQFF; cdr3_nt: TGTGCCAGCAGTCTTTTTGAGCGGCAGTTCTTC
v_call: TRBV11-3; clone_size: .; d_call: .; j_call: TRBJ2-5; cdr3_aa: CASSRELGVDPETQYF; cdr3_nt: TGTGCCAGCAGCCGAGAACTAGGGGTTGACCCGGAGACCCAGTACTTC
v_call: TRBV6-5; clone_size: .; d_call: TRBD2; j_call: TRBJ2-3; cdr3_aa: CATDGTSGAGTQYF; cdr3_nt: TGTGCCACAGATGGGACTAGCGGGGCGGGGACGCAGTATTTT
v_call: TRBV15; clone_size: .; d_call: .; j_call: TRBJ1-2; cdr3_aa: CATSRDFQGGYTF; cdr3_nt: TGTGCCACCAGCAGAGATTTTCAGGGGGGCTACACCTTC